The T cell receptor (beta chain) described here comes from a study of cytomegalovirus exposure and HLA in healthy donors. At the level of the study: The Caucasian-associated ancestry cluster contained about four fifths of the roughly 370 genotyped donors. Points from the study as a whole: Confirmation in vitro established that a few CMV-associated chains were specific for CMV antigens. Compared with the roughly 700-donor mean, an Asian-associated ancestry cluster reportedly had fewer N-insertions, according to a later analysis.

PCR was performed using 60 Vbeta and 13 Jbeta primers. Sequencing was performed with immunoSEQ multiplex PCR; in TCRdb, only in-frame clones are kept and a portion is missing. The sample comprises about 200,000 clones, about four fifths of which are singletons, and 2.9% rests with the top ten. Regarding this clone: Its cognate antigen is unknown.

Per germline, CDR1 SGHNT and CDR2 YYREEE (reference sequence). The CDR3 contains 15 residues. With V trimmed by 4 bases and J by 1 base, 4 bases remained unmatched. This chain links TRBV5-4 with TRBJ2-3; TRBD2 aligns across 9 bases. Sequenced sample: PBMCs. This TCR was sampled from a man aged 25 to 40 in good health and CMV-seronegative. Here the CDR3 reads CASSTKRGGTDTQYF. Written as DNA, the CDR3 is TGTGCCAGCAGCACCAAGCGGGGGGGCACAGATACGCAGTATTTT.